Presented here are 20 T cell receptor beta chains from one specimen sequenced in a study of cytotoxic CD8 clonotypes in ibrutinib-treated CLL. The protocol was immunoSEQ multiplex PCR, while the TCRdb copy is restricted to in-frame clones and leaves out a portion. The sample includes 250,000 to 350,000 clones, 76% of them seen just once. The input for sequencing was PBMCs, taken at disease progression, from a patient treated with ibrutinib. The receptors were sampled from a human donor with chronic lymphocytic leukemia.

The V and J genes are TRBV4-1 and TRBJ2-7; no clear D. CDR1 and CDR2 from the germline V gene are MGHRA and YSYEKL. The CDR3 contains 13 residues. Trimming removed 1 base at V and 3 bases at J, with 7 bases between. This chain's CDR3 is CASSQGVDYEQYF. CDR3 coding DNA: TGCGCCAGCAGCCAAGGGGTGGACTACGAGCAGTACTTC.

The rearrangement links TRBV29-1 to TRBJ2-7; unclear D gene. The V and J ends lost 6 bases and 2 bases respectively, with 20 bases between them. The CDR3 is 15 residues long. Germline lookup yields CDR1 SQVTM and CDR2 ANQGSEA. The CDR3 spells CSVDSLRTEAYEQYF. Here the CDR3 DNA reads TGCAGCGTAGACTCTCTTAGGACCGAGGCCTACGAGCAGTACTTC.

The chain joins TRBV27 to TRBJ2-1; 9 positions match TRBD2. J lost 3 bases, V lost 5 bases, and 20 bases had no gene match. Germline V CDR1 and CDR2: MNHEY, SMNVEV (reference sequence). There are 20 residues in the CDR3. CDR3 loop: CASSTPFGGGGRALYNEQFF. CDR3 bases: TGTGCCAGCAGTACACCCTTTGGGGGTGGCGGGAGGGCCCTCTACAATGAGCAGTTCTTC.

The chain employs TRBV18 and TRBJ2-7, with a tentative D call TRBD1 (5 bases). Trimming stripped 3 bases from V and 7 bases from J, with 13 bases between. The V gene's germline CDR1 is KGHSH and CDR2 LQKENI. This CDR3 contains 13 residues. In nucleotides, the CDR3 is TGTGCCAGCTCACCCTCTGACAGACCGGAGCAGTACTTC. Translated, it gives CASSPSDRPEQYF.

The chain joins TRBV18 to TRBJ2-7; no clear D gene. The V gene lost 0 bases and the J gene lost 8 bases, with 8 bases spanning the gap. Germline loops: CDR1 KGHSH, CDR2 LQKENI. The CDR3 runs 12 residues. The CDR3 nucleotides are TGTGCCAGCTCACCACCGAAATCGCAGCAGTACTTC. This translates into CASSPPKSQQYF.

V usage is TRBV11-3 and J usage is TRBJ2-2; D is perhaps TRBD1 (5 bases). V was pared by 1 base and J by 0 bases, with 12 bases between. The CDR3 is 17 amino acids. Per the germline V gene, CDR1 is SGHNT and CDR2 is YENEEA. CDR3 loop: CASSLAYRGSNTGELFF. In DNA form, the CDR3 reads TGTGCCAGCAGCTTAGCTTATAGGGGATCGAACACCGGGGAGCTGTTTTTT.

This clone has just a few counts. The chain is built from TRBV5-6 and TRBJ2-5; D uncertain. Germline CDR1 and CDR2: SGHDT and YYEEEE. The germline V and J ends were trimmed by 0 bases and 2 bases, with 8 bases remaining between them. This CDR3 has 14 residues. CDR3 DNA sequence: TGTGCCAGCAGCTTGGTACAGACACAAGAGACCCAGTACTTC. Amino acids: CASSLVQTQETQYF.

The V gene is TRBV28, the J gene TRBJ2-3, with D possibly matching TRBD1 (6 bases). V was pared by 3 bases and J by 6 bases, with 16 bases between. CDR3 length: 15 residues. The germline gives CDR1 MDHEN, CDR2 SYDVKM. CDR3 DNA: TGTGCCAGCAGTTTGGCAGGGGTTCTCGCGGATACGCAGTATTTT. It is translated as CASSLAGVLADTQYF.

This clone has only a few counts. The CDR3 loop reads CSARFVGGYTF. CDR3 sequence (DNA): TGCAGTGCTAGGTTTGTTGGGGGCTACACCTTC. The chain joins TRBV20-1 to TRBJ1-2, with D unresolved. Deletions cut 3 bases from V and 8 bases from J, with 10 bases between. The CDR3 is made up of 11 amino acids. Looked up from germline, CDR1 is DFQATT and CDR2 is SNEGSKA (reference sequence).

The CDR3 is CASSRNRVQLSGANVLTF. CDR3 in DNA: TGTGCCAGTAGTAGAAACAGGGTCCAGCTCTCTGGGGCCAACGTCCTGACTTTC. The genes are TRBV19 and TRBJ2-6, with D perhaps TRBD1 (6 bases). V was trimmed by 4 bases and J by 0 bases, leaving 16 bases between them. This CDR3 has 18 amino acids. Germline V lookup: CDR1 LNHDA, CDR2 SQIVND (reference sequence).

The chain is built from TRBV7-9 and TRBJ2-3; a possible D gene is TRBD1 (5 bases). The CDR3 runs to 15 residues. Germline CDR1 SEHNR, CDR2 FQNEAQ (reference sequence). Trimming took off 1 base at V and 4 bases at J, with 12 bases between the two ends. CDR3 sequence reads: CASSLGFQGPDTQYF. CDR3 coding DNA: TGTGCCAGCAGCTTAGGGTTTCAGGGCCCAGATACGCAGTATTTT.

This clone has only one observation. V is TRBV27 and J is TRBJ2-5; 7 bases are shared with TRBD2. Per the germline V gene, CDR1 is MNHEY and CDR2 is SMNVEV (reference sequence). CDR3 length: 18 residues. With V trimmed by 5 bases and J by 2 bases, 17 bases remained unmatched. In DNA form, the CDR3 reads TGTGCCAGCAGTCCCATGGGCCGGACTAGTGACTTACAAGAGACCCAGTACTTC. It yields the protein CASSPMGRTSDLQETQYF.

The gene calls are TRBV4-1 and TRBJ2-6, with unresolved D. The CDR3 is 15 amino acids. Trimming took 1 base from V and 0 from J, leaving 4 bases between them. Germline V gene sequence: CDR1 MGHRA, CDR2 YSYEKL. The CDR3 protein is CASSQGSSGANVLTF. The CDR3 DNA follows: TGCGCCAGCAGCCAAGGCAGCTCTGGGGCCAACGTCCTGACTTTC.

V usage is TRBV9 and J usage is TRBJ1-2; D not resolved. V lost 0 bases to trimming and J lost 0 bases, with 15 bases between them. Germline CDR1 is SGDLS and CDR2 is YYNGEE. The CDR3 loop spans 17 amino acids. The CDR3 coding sequence is TGTGCCAGCAGCGTAGTGCCCGGGCTTCCCGCTAACTATGGCTACACCTTC. Protein product: CASSVVPGLPANYGYTF.

The J gene is TRBJ2-7, the V gene TRBV28, with TRBD1 as a possible D gene (7 bases). V was clipped by 3 bases and J by 4 bases, with 13 bases between them. The CDR3 totals 14 residues. Per the germline V gene, CDR1 is MDHEN and CDR2 is SYDVKM. The chain's CDR3 is CASSFGQAGYEQYF. CDR3 bases: TGTGCCAGCAGTTTCGGACAGGCGGGATACGAGCAGTACTTC.

CDR3 in DNA: TGTGCCACCAGCAGAGGAGGCGGGAGGGTGAATGAGCAGTTCTTC. Its protein is CATSRGGGRVNEQFF. The rearrangement uses TRBV15 and TRBJ2-1; 9 bases are shared with TRBD2. J lost 7 bases, V lost 1 base, and 5 bases had no gene match. The CDR3 totals 15 residues. Germline V gene sequence: CDR1 LNHNV, CDR2 YYDKDF (reference sequence).

J is TRBJ2-2 and V is TRBV28; D is perhaps TRBD1 or TRBD2 (5 bases each). Germline V gene data show CDR1 as MDHEN and CDR2 as SYDVKM. The CDR3 spans 15 residues. V was cut by 3 bases and J by 0 bases, with 8 bases left in between. CDR3 coding DNA: TGTGCCAGCAGTTTTGGGACGACGAACACCGGGGAGCTGTTTTTT. Residues: CASSFGTTNTGELFF.

The chain is built from TRBV18 and TRBJ1-2; TRBD1 might be the D (6 bases). Trimming cost V 1 base and J 0 bases, with 15 bases left between them. CDR3 length equals 17 residues. Germline values: CDR1 KGHSH, CDR2 LQKENI. CDR3 sequence: CASSPQTGHMSNYGYTF. CDR3 DNA sequence: TGTGCCAGCTCACCACAGACGGGACACATGTCTAACTATGGCTACACCTTC.

The CDR3, as DNA: TGCAGCGTTCGGGGCATCTCTGAGCAGTTCTTC. Its translation is CSVRGISEQFF. This rearrangement joins TRBV29-1 to TRBJ2-1; possibly TRBD1 or TRBD2 for D (5 bases each). Germline CDR1 reads SQVTM; CDR2 reads ANQGSEA. This CDR3 has 11 residues. V lost 5 bases, J lost 9 bases, and 11 bases lay in between.

This chain joins TRBV7-6 and TRBJ1-6, with 7 bases that match TRBD1. This CDR3 spans 14 amino acids. Germline V gene lookup returns CDR1 SGHVS and CDR2 FNYEAQ. J gave up 5 bases and V 5 bases, and 3 bases lay outside the gene matches. The CDR3 DNA follows: TGTGCCAGCAGCGGGGACAGAAATAATTCACCCCTCCACTTT. It encodes CASSGDRNNSPLHF.